This T cell receptor (beta chain) was retrieved from a study of pediatric ulcerative colitis. Trimming cost V 0 bases and J 4 bases, with 9 bases left between them. Germline V gene sequence: CDR1 MGHRA, CDR2 YSYEKL. This CDR3 comprises 14 residues. Repertoires were generated with immunoSEQ multiplex PCR, while TCRdb's copy carries only in-frame clones and drops some. The table has roughly 70,000 clones, approximately 87% seen once. Concerning this clone: The antigen is not known.

Study findings and constraints: In rectum, acute severe colitis had expanded clones and less diversity.

Colonoscopy and blood draw happened at the same time. The material sequenced was blood. This rearrangement joins TRBV4-1 to TRBJ1-2; D uncertain. This TCR came from a boy aged 5 to 17 with severe ulcerative colitis. The CDR3 region is CASSQEVATYGYTF. The CDR3 coding sequence is TGCGCCAGCAGCCAAGAGGTGGCAACCTATGGCTACACCTTC.